Given below is one T cell receptor (beta chain) in context. The V gene lost 0 bases and the J gene lost 7 bases, with 13 bases spanning the gap. The germline V gene encodes CDR1 SGHTA and CDR2 FQGNSA. This CDR3 spans 15 amino acids. The sample comes from a study of blood T cell repertoires in COVID-19. Profiled with immunoSEQ multiplex PCR; TCRdb holds only in-frame clones, not every one. The sample carries roughly 150,000 clones, more than 85% recorded once. The rearrangement joins TRBV7-2 to TRBJ1-5; D uncertain. Source material: peripheral blood. This TCR was recovered from a woman aged 80 or over with COVID-19, enrolled during active disease. CDR3 DNA sequence: TGTGCCAGCAGCTTAGCTGCGGGAGGGTACCAGCCCCAGCATTTT. Translation: CASSLAAGGYQPQHF.